This is a list of T cell receptor beta chains from one sample in a study of shared clonotypes between healthy human individuals. The table came from immunoSEQ multiplex PCR; TCRdb's copy has only in-frame clones and leaves some out. Of 2,100,000 or so clones listed, 95% are singletons. The material sequenced was naive CD4+ T cells sorted from blood. These receptors were collected from a man younger than 35 in good health. The CDR3 runs from the conserved cysteine through the conserved F or W. D genes are given only for firm matches. The size field is filled for only some rows; it gives once, few, many or a size class.

j_call d_call v_call clone_size cdr3_aa cdr3_nt
TRBJ2-3 TRBD2 TRBV5-4 - CASSRGGGSTDTQYF TGTGCCAGCAGCCGCGGGGGGGGGAGCACAGATACGCAGTATTTT
TRBJ2-5 - TRBV29-1 - CSAPGRSQSGTQYF TGCAGCGCCCCCGGGCGCTCCCAAAGTGGGACCCAGTACTTC
TRBJ2-1 - TRBV5-6 - CASSDGINNEQFF TGTGCCAGCAGCGACGGGATAAACAATGAGCAGTTCTTC
TRBJ1-1 TRBD1 TRBV5-4 once CASSPRQGLAEAFF TGTGCCAGCAGCCCGAGACAGGGACTCGCTGAAGCTTTCTTT
TRBJ1-2 TRBD1 TRBV10-3 - CAISAQGNYGYTF TGTGCCATCAGTGCACAGGGGAACTATGGCTACACCTTC
TRBJ2-3 TRBD2 TRBV11-3 - CASSPTSGRGISTDTQYF TGTGCCAGCAGCCCGACTAGCGGGAGGGGAATTAGCACAGATACGCAGTATTTT
TRBJ1-5 - TRBV4-1 - CASSQGQVSNQPQHF TGCGCCAGCAGCCAAGGACAGGTTAGCAATCAGCCCCAGCATTTT
TRBJ2-7 - TRBV2 - CASSEAEGSRVYEQYF TGTGCCAGCAGTGAAGCAGAGGGGAGCCGGGTCTACGAGCAGTACTTC
TRBJ1-1 - TRBV6-6 - CASSSVRENTEAFF TGTGCCAGCAGTTCAGTCAGGGAGAACACTGAAGCTTTCTTT
TRBJ2-7 - TRBV7-8 once CASSSDPRYEQYF TGTGCCAGCAGCTCGGATCCCCGCTACGAGCAGTACTTC
TRBJ1-6 TRBD1 TRBV18 - CASSPAGGTNSPLHF TGTGCCAGCTCACCTGCAGGGGGGACTAATTCACCCCTCCACTTT
TRBJ2-5 TRBD1 TRBV5-6 once CASSYTGGGETQYF TGTGCCAGCAGTTATACAGGGGGCGGAGAGACCCAGTACTTC
TRBJ2-3 - TRBV19 - CASTLGGTDTQYF TGTGCCAGTACCTTGGGCGGCACAGATACGCAGTATTTT
TRBJ1-1 - TRBV20-1 - CSAGGFTEAFF TGCAGTGCAGGAGGCTTTACTGAAGCTTTCTTT
TRBJ2-3 - TRBV30 - CASSRGSTDTQYF TGTGCCTCCTCCCGCGGGAGCACAGATACGCAGTATTTT
TRBJ1-2 - TRBV7-9 - CASSSLTEGYGYTF TGTGCCAGCAGCTCTCTCACCGAGGGGTATGGCTACACCTTC
TRBJ2-3 - TRBV5-4 - CASSSSGTDTQYF -
TRBJ1-2 - TRBV5-4 - CASSSRQSEGGYTF TGTGCCAGCAGCTCGCGACAGTCGGAGGGTGGCTACACCTTC
TRBJ2-7 - TRBV7-9 once CASSPNYEQYF TGTGCCAGCAGTCCTAACTACGAGCAGTACTTC
TRBJ2-1 TRBD2 TRBV7-9 - CASSERGSSYNEQFF TGTGCCAGCAGTGAGCGGGGCAGCTCCTACAATGAGCAGTTCTTC
TRBJ2-5 - TRBV2 - CASSVGTETQYF TGTGCCAGCAGTGTAGGTACAGAGACCCAGTACTTC
TRBJ2-4 - TRBV6-1 - CASSEFLLEAKNIQYF TGTGCCAGCAGTGAATTTTTATTAGAAGCCAAAAACATTCAGTACTTC
TRBJ2-5 - TRBV5-4 - CASSVGGPKKTQYF TGTGCCAGCAGCGTGGGGGGGCCTAAAAAGACCCAGTACTTC
TRBJ1-1 - TRBV2 - CASSEYRWDTEAFF TGTGCCAGCAGTGAGTACAGGTGGGACACTGAAGCTTTCTTT
TRBJ1-4 TRBD1 TRBV2 - CASTPQGAEKLFF TGTGCCAGCACGCCGCAGGGGGCTGAAAAACTGTTTTTT
TRBJ1-5 - TRBV4-1 - CASSGNSYNQPQHF TGCGCCAGCAGCGGGAACAGTTACAATCAGCCCCAGCATTTT
TRBJ2-1 TRBD2 TRBV5-6 - CASSRPGGINEQFF TGTGCCAGCAGCAGACCCGGGGGGATAAATGAGCAGTTCTTC
TRBJ2-7 - TRBV30 - CAWTGYGGTTYEQYF TGTGCCTGGACCGGGTATGGGGGCACTACCTACGAGCAGTACTTC